Presented here are 2 T cell receptor beta chains from one specimen sequenced in a study of glioma-infiltrating T cells after dendritic cell vaccination. Time point: after dendritic cell vaccination, including at tumor progression/relapse. Clones were sequenced by immunoSEQ multiplex PCR, and TCRdb holds only the in-frame ones, with some missing. Of fewer than 65,000 clones listed, around 89% were seen once; the top ten hold over 4.5%. The material sequenced was blood, taken after dendritic cell vaccination. The receptors were gathered from a human donor with glioblastoma.

This chain's CDR3 is CASSLVSGGSYNEQFF. DNA of the CDR3: TGCGCCAGCAGCTTGGTCAGCGGGGGGTCCTACAATGAGCAGTTCTTC. This rearrangement joins TRBV5-1 to TRBJ2-1; 9 bases match TRBD2. V lost 0 bases, J lost 1 base, and 2 bases stayed unmatched. Germline CDR1 and CDR2: SGHRS and YFSETQ. The CDR3 is 16 residues long.

V gene TRBV30 combines with J gene TRBJ2-1; D uncertain. Trimming cost V 8 bases and J 3 bases, with 8 bases left between them. The CDR3 has 11 residues. CDR1 is GTSNPN and CDR2 is SVGIG in the germline V gene (reference sequence). The CDR3 sequence is CARLSYNEQFF. CDR3 in DNA: TGTGCCCGCCTTAGCTACAATGAGCAGTTCTTC.